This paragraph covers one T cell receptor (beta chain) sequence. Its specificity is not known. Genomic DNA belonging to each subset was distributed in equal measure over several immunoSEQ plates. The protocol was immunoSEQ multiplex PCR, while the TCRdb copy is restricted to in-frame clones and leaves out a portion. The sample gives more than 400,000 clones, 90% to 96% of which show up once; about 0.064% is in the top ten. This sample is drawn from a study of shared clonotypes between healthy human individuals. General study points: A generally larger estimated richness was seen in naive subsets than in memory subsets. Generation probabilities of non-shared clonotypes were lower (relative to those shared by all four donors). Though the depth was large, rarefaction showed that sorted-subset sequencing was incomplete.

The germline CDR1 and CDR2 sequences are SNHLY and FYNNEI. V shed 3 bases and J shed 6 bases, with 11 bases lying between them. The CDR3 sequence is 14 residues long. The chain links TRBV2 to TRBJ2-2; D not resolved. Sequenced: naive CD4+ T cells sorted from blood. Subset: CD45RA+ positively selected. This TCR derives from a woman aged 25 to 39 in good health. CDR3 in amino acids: CASSDIRVAGELFF. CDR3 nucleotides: TGTGCCAGCAGTGACATTAGGGTTGCCGGGGAGCTGTTTTTT.